This T cell receptor beta chain was profiled in a study of T cells in localized non-small cell lung cancer. Only in-frame clones appear in the TCRdb table, and some are missing; sequencing was by immunoSEQ multiplex PCR. In the table there are tens of thousands of clones, about nine tenths of which are singletons. Study-wide results and limits: Clonality of T cells reached its maximum in uninvolved adjacent lung, surpassing tumor. Within adjacent lung there appeared a median approximately 59 of the top 100 tumor clones.

Notes on this clone: Its antigen is currently unknown.

V shed 5 bases, J shed 0 bases, and the junction held 2 bases outside the gene matches. The germline gives CDR1 MDHEN, CDR2 SYDVKM. The CDR3 spans 15 residues. The TCR comes from a woman aged 40-75 years with stage I lung adenocarcinoma. The sequencing used peripheral blood, collected before any cancer treatment. The J gene is TRBJ1-5, the V gene TRBV28, with 9 bases aligning to TRBD1. CDR3 sequence (DNA): TGTGCCAGCAGTCCGGACAGGGGTAGCAATCAGCCCCAGCATTTT. Amino acid sequence: CASSPDRGSNQPQHF.